The 8 T cell receptor beta chains below were found in one sample sequenced in a study of blood T cell repertoires in COVID-19. Sequencing used immunoSEQ multiplex PCR; TCRdb keeps in-frame clones, though not all of them. The sample consists of some 200,000 clones, roughly four fifths of them appearing once. The specimen was peripheral blood. The receptors originated from a woman in her forties or fifties with active or convalescent COVID-19.

The chain has TRBV18 and TRBJ1-2, with D tentatively TRBD1 (6 bases). With 2 bases removed from V and 2 bases from J, the gap between germline ends came to 15 bases. Germline lookup yields CDR1 KGHSH and CDR2 LQKENI. The CDR3 length is 16 residues. DNA of the CDR3: TGTGCCAGCTCACCAGGCTTGAGCGGACAGAACTATGGCTACACCTTC. This translates into CASSPGLSGQNYGYTF.

V gene TRBV14 combines with J gene TRBJ2-5; 14 nucleotides align to TRBD2. The ends lost 4 bases at V and 5 bases at J; junction bases unmatched: 6. The CDR3 runs 16 residues. The germline V gene has CDR1 SGHDN and CDR2 FVKESK. CDR3 residues: CASSRGLAGVRETQYF. CDR3 coding DNA: TGTGCCAGCAGCCGGGGACTAGCGGGAGTTCGGGAGACCCAGTACTTC.

V usage is TRBV18 and J usage is TRBJ2-3, with 8 bases matching TRBD1. The CDR3 loop spans 15 amino acids. V dropped 3 bases and J dropped 8; count of bases not matched to a gene: 10. Germline CDR1 is KGHSH and CDR2 is LQKENI. CDR3 DNA sequence: TGTGCCAGCTCACCTCAGGGGGCGCGAATAGGTACGCAGTATTTT. It codes for CASSPQGARIGTQYF.

V is TRBV9 and J is TRBJ2-2; D not resolved. The CDR3 contains 12 residues. Germline values: CDR1 SGDLS, CDR2 YYNGEE. V dropped 0 bases and J dropped 7 bases, with 4 bases sitting between them. The CDR3 here is CASSVGLGELFF. In nucleotides, the CDR3 is TGTGCCAGCAGCGTAGGACTCGGGGAGCTGTTTTTT.

This clone was picked up a small number of times. The gene calls are TRBV10-3 and TRBJ1-2; 7 positions agree with TRBD1. Germline assignment: CDR1 ENHRY and CDR2 SYGVKD. The V segment lost 10 bases and the J segment 2 bases; nucleotides outside the gene matches: 10. The CDR3 sequence is 14 residues long. In DNA, the CDR3 is TGTGCCAGCACCGACAGGGAAGGGAACTATGGCTACACCTTC. The encoded protein is CASTDREGNYGYTF.

CDR3 DNA sequence: TGCGCCAGCAGGTCGGACAGGGACGCCCCGAACACCGGGGAGCTGTTTTTT. It codes for CASRSDRDAPNTGELFF. The rearrangement links TRBV5-1 to TRBJ2-2; TRBD1 matches 8 bases. Germline V CDR1 and CDR2: SGHRS, YFSETQ. The CDR3 has 17 amino acids. Germline trimming cut 5 bases from V and 0 bases from J; bases unmatched to any gene: 9.

This chain joins TRBV27 and TRBJ1-1; TRBD1 matches 8 bases. The CDR3 has 15 residues. CDR1 is MNHEY and CDR2 is SMNVEV in the germline V gene (reference sequence). The J segment lost 8 bases and the V segment lost 4 bases, leaving 12 bases of the junction unmatched. The CDR3 reads CASSSQRTGTGEAFF. The CDR3 bases are TGTGCCAGCAGTTCCCAACGAACCGGGACAGGAGAAGCTTTCTTT.

This clone was counted between two and nine times. V and J are TRBV29-1 and TRBJ1-1; a weak D match, TRBD1 (5 bases). Germline V gene data show CDR1 as SQVTM and CDR2 as ANQGSEA. Trimming removed 6 bases from V and 2 bases from J, with 10 bases in between. This CDR3 comprises 12 residues. The chain's CDR3 is CSVRVLNTEAFF. The DNA for the CDR3 is TGCAGCGTCAGGGTATTAAACACTGAAGCTTTCTTT.